This TCR beta chain was sequenced during a study of cytomegalovirus exposure and HLA in healthy donors. Data came from immunoSEQ multiplex PCR; TCRdb stores just in-frame clones and leaves some out. Counted here are around 250,000 clones, 85% to 90% occurring once; the ten biggest clones make up roughly 0.38%. Findings and caveats of the study: According to the study, 160 or so TCR beta chains were cytomegalovirus-associated. In vitro checks showed that a few CMV-associated chains really do target CMV antigens.

V gave up 6 bases and J gave up 6 bases; unmatched junction bases: 16. The CDR3 runs 17 residues. In germline, CDR1 is MNHEY, CDR2 SMNVEV (reference sequence). Notes on this clone: What it recognizes is unknown.

This receptor was obtained from a woman between 18 and 30 years old in good health and CMV-seronegative. Sample: PBMCs. This chain links TRBV27 with TRBJ2-2; 7 bases map to TRBD2. The CDR3 is CASRLMGGGVQSGELFF. The CDR3 region has the DNA TGTGCCAGCAGACTCATGGGCGGGGGAGTTCAATCCGGGGAGCTGTTTTTT.